These T cell receptor beta chains were read from a single sample in a study of blood T cell repertoires in COVID-19. Profiled with immunoSEQ multiplex PCR; TCRdb holds only in-frame clones, not every one. The sample shows around 39,000 clones, about 86% of them seen only once. The sample was peripheral blood. Receptors were obtained from a middle-aged man with active COVID-19. CDR3s include the opening cysteine and the closing phenylalanine or tryptophan. The order of the fields is D gene, V gene, J gene, clone size, CDR3 DNA, CDR3 protein. D genes are given only for firm matches. Expanded clones get a size class; other rows say once, few or many, or leave the size out.

>TRBD2|TRBV5-1|TRBJ2-5|few
TGCGCCAGCAGGGGGACTAGCGGGACACAGACCCAGTACTTC
CASRGTSGTQTQYF
>.|TRBV19|TRBJ1-1|.
TGTGCCAGTAGTACGGGACTGCCTGAAGCTTTCTTT
CASSTGLPEAFF
>.|TRBV20-1|TRBJ2-2|.
TGCAGTGCTAGAGATCTAGGGCTGTTTTTT
CSARDLGLFF
>.|TRBV6-5|TRBJ2-7|.
TGTGCCAGCAGACTGCGGGGCACCTACGAGCAGTACTTC
CASRLRGTYEQYF
>.|TRBV30|TRBJ2-7|few
TGTGCCTGGAGTGTAAAGGGAGCCCACGAGCAGTACTTC
CAWSVKGAHEQYF
>TRBD1|TRBV5-1|TRBJ1-1|.
TGCGCCAGCAGCCCGGGCCCCACAGGGGCTTCGAACACTGAAGCTTTCTTT
CASSPGPTGASNTEAFF
>.|TRBV29-1|TRBJ1-5|few
TGCAGCGCCCGGGGGGGAGGGGATCAGCCCCAGCATTTT
CSARGGGDQPQHF
>TRBD1|TRBV28|TRBJ2-1|once
TGTGCCAGCAGTCCACAGGGGGATTACAATGAGCAGTTCTTC
CASSPQGDYNEQFF
>TRBD2|TRBV7-6|TRBJ2-1|.
TGTGCCAGCAGCCGCGGGACGACTAGCGGGAGGAGGGATGAGCAGTTCTTC
CASSRGTTSGRRDEQFF
>.|TRBV18|TRBJ1-6|.
TGTGCCAGCTCTCTGGCCCCCGACGGACTAAATTCACCCCTCCACTTT
CASSLAPDGLNSPLHF
>.|TRBV3-1/TRBV3-2|TRBJ1-5|.
TGTGCCAGCAGCCTATCGGGGGGACGCGGTCAGCCCCAGCATTTT
CASSLSGGRGQPQHF
>TRBD1|TRBV5-1|TRBJ2-1|.
TGCGCCAGCAGCTTGGTACGCGGGACAGGGACCAGTGAGCAGTTCTTC
CASSLVRGTGTSEQFF
>.|TRBV7-9|TRBJ1-2|medium-sized
TGTGCCAGCAGCGGCGAGCAGGTGACTAACTATGGCTACACCTTC
CASSGEQVTNYGYTF
>.|TRBV28|TRBJ2-1|.
TGTGCCAGCAGTAAAAGCGGAAAAAATGAGCAGTTCTTC
CASSKSGKNEQFF
>.|TRBV6-6|TRBJ1-2|.
TGTGCCAGCAGTTACTCGGACGGGGGTGGCTACACCTTC
CASSYSDGGGYTF
>.|TRBV5-1|TRBJ1-1|.
TGCGCCAGCAGCTTGGCCCAAGGGGGAACTGAAGCTTTCTTT
CASSLAQGGTEAFF
>TRBD2|TRBV30|TRBJ2-1|.
TGTGCCTGGAACCCAGCGGGAGCCTACAATGAGCAGTTCTTC
CAWNPAGAYNEQFF
>.|TRBV20-1|TRBJ2-3|.
TGCAGTGTTCCTCCGCAGTATTTT
CSVPPQYF
>.|TRBV5-1|TRBJ1-1|.
TGCGCCAGCAGCTTGGAGGATGTGAGCGGGTCCGAGAACACTGAAGCTTTCTTT
CASSLEDVSGSENTEAFF
>TRBD2|TRBV5-1|TRBJ2-1|.
TGCGCCAGCAGCTTGCTAGCGGAGAACAATGAGCAGTTCTTC
CASSLLAENNEQFF
>.|TRBV5-5|TRBJ1-2|.
TGTGCCAGCAGCTTGGACCCGGGATTCTATGGCTACACCTTC
CASSLDPGFYGYTF
>TRBD1|TRBV7-9|TRBJ1-3|.
TGTGCCAGCAGCTGGGGACAGGGTGACGGAAACACCATATATTTT
CASSWGQGDGNTIYF
>.|TRBV6-5|TRBJ2-1|.
TGTGCCAGCAGTTTCGACAGACTTAGCTCCTACAATGAGCAGTTCTTC
CASSFDRLSSYNEQFF
>TRBD1|TRBV10-2|TRBJ1-4|.
TGCGCCAGCAACAGGGGAGAGGGTGAAAAACTGTTTTTT
CASNRGEGEKLFF
>TRBD2|TRBV10-3|TRBJ2-7|.
TGTGCCATGAGTAGCGGGCTCAGCTCCTACGAGCAGTACTTC
CAMSSGLSSYEQYF
>TRBD1|TRBV18|TRBJ1-4|few
TGTGCCAGCTCCCAGAGACTTGCCGGGACAGCAACTAATGAAAAACTGTTTTTT
CASSQRLAGTATNEKLFF
>.|TRBV6-5|TRBJ1-2|.
TGTGCCAGCAGCCCAGGGAACTATGGCTACACCTTC
CASSPGNYGYTF
>TRBD2|TRBV9|TRBJ2-1|.
TGTGCCAGCAGCGGAGGGACTAGCGGGAAGTACAATGAGCAGTTCTTC
CASSGGTSGKYNEQFF
>TRBD2|TRBV4-2|TRBJ2-2|.
TGTGCCAGCAGCCTTCAAGCGGGAGTGAACACCGGGGAGCTGTTTTTT
CASSLQAGVNTGELFF
>TRBD2|TRBV7-2|TRBJ2-7|.
TGTGCCAGCAGCTTAAACTGGCGGGAGTCCCCCTACGAGCAGTACTTC
CASSLNWRESPYEQYF
>TRBD2|TRBV5-1|TRBJ2-3|.
TGCGCCAGCAGCCGACGACTAGCGGGACTCCCAGATACGCAGTATTTT
CASSRRLAGLPDTQYF
>TRBD2|TRBV5-8|TRBJ2-4|.
TGTGCCAGCAGCTCTTCCCCCGTGGCTAGCGGGTTAGCCAAAAACATTCAGTACTTC
CASSSSPVASGLAKNIQYF
>.|TRBV4-1|TRBJ2-3|.
TGCGCCAGCAGCCAAGAATCAGCGGGCCCAGATACGCAGTATTTT
CASSQESAGPDTQYF
>TRBD1|TRBV7-3|TRBJ1-2|.
TGTGCCAGCAGCTTAACGGACAGGGCCTCTGGCTACACCTTC
CASSLTDRASGYTF
>TRBD1|TRBV27|TRBJ2-3|once
TGTGCCAGCAGTTTTTATGGGACAGCCCGCACAGATACGCAGTATTTT
CASSFYGTARTDTQYF
>.|TRBV3-1/TRBV3-2|TRBJ2-7|.
TGTGCCAGCAGCCTAACGCGAAGCTCCTACGAGCAGTACTTC
CASSLTRSSYEQYF
>.|TRBV28|TRBJ1-6|.
TGTGCCAGCAGTTTATCAACACGATTGCCCCTCCACTTT
CASSLSTRLPLHF
>.|TRBV18|TRBJ2-3|.
TGTGCCAGCTCACCACCGAGGCGGACTTCCACAGATACGCAGTATTTT
CASSPPRRTSTDTQYF
>TRBD1|TRBV7-9|TRBJ2-7|.
TGTGCCAGCAGCTTAGGACAGGGGGCCGTCTACGAGCAGTACTTC
CASSLGQGAVYEQYF
>.|TRBV29-1|TRBJ2-7|.
TGCAGCGTTGAAGAATATTCGACGGCAGGTAGCAGGGACGAGCAGTACTTC
CSVEEYSTAGSRDEQYF
>.|TRBV5-1|TRBJ2-5|.
TGCGCCAGCAGCTTGGCCGGAAGTGGCGGAGAGACCCAGTACTTC
CASSLAGSGGETQYF
>.|TRBV28|TRBJ2-2|.
TGTGCCAGCAGTTTGATCGTCGCTCGGCGGGCCGGGGAGCTGTTTTTT
CASSLIVARRAGELFF
>TRBD2|TRBV10-1|TRBJ2-5|few
TGCGCCAGCAGTGAGTCGACCCTAGCGGGAGGGACACTTGAGGAGACCCAGTACTTC
CASSESTLAGGTLEETQYF
>.|TRBV28|TRBJ1-5|.
TGTGCCAGCAAACGGACAAACAATCAGCCCCAGCATTTT
CASKRTNNQPQHF
>.|TRBV27|TRBJ2-1|.
TGTGCCAGCAGTTTATTTGGCGGAAGCTCCTACAATGAGCAGTTCTTC
CASSLFGGSSYNEQFF
>TRBD1|TRBV7-9|TRBJ2-7|.
TGTGCCAGCAGCTTAACTACAGGGGTATACGAGCAGTACTTC
CASSLTTGVYEQYF
>.|TRBV9|TRBJ1-2|.
TGTGCCAGCAGCGTAGGAGGTGGCGAGATCTATGGCTACACCTTC
CASSVGGGEIYGYTF
>TRBD2|TRBV28|TRBJ2-1|.
TGTGCCAGCAGTAATAGCGGGAGGGGCCGCTTGATCTTC
CASSNSGRGRLIF
>.|TRBV3-1/TRBV3-2|TRBJ1-4|.
TGTGCCAGCAGCAGGGGGTTGATTGAAAAACTGTTTTTT
CASSRGLIEKLFF
>.|TRBV10-1|TRBJ2-2|.
TGCGCCAGCAGTTATTACACCGGGGAGCTGTTTTTT
CASSYYTGELFF
>.|TRBV19|TRBJ2-7|.
TGTGCCAGTAGTATTTTCCGCAGTCCCTACGAGCAGTACTTC
CASSIFRSPYEQYF
>TRBD1|TRBV5-1|TRBJ2-7|.
TGCGCCAGCAGATTTGGGGGGACAGGGAGGGACGAGCAGTACTTC
CASRFGGTGRDEQYF
>.|TRBV28|TRBJ2-3|.
TGTGCCAGCAGTTCAGTTAGCGGCTCTAGCACAGATACGCAGTATTTT
CASSSVSGSSTDTQYF
>TRBD1|TRBV5-4|TRBJ1-2|few
TGTGCCAGCAGCCCCTCGACAGGGAACTATGGCTACACCTTC
CASSPSTGNYGYTF
>.|TRBV10-1|TRBJ2-7|.
TGCGCCAGCAGTGAGTCATCCAATGCGGACGAGCAGTACTTC
CASSESSNADEQYF
>TRBD2|TRBV27|TRBJ2-7|once
TGTGCCAGCAGCCCGGGACTAGCGGGAGTCCCCGGCTACTACGAGCAGTACTTC
CASSPGLAGVPGYYEQYF
>.|TRBV5-4|TRBJ2-7|.
TGTGCCAGCAGCTTGGGTCCCGGAGGGGCCGGCGGTTCCTACGAGCAGTACTTC
CASSLGPGGAGGSYEQYF
>.|TRBV6-5|TRBJ2-2|.
TGTGCCAGCAGCCGAGGGACCGGGGAGCTGTTTTTT
CASSRGTGELFF